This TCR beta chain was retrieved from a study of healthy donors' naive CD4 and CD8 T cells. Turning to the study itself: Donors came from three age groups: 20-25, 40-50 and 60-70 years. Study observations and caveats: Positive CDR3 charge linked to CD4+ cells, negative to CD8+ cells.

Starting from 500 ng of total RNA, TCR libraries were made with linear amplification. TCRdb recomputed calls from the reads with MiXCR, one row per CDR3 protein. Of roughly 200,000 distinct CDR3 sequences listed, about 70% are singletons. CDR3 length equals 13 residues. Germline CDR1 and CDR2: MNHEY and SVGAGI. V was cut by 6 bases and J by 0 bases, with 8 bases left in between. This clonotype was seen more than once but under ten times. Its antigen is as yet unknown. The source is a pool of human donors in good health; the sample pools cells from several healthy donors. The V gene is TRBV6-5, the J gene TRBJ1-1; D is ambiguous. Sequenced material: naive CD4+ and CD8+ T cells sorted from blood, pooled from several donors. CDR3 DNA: TGTGCCAGCAGCCAGAACCTGAACACTGAAGCTTTCTTT. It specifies CASSQNLNTEAFF.